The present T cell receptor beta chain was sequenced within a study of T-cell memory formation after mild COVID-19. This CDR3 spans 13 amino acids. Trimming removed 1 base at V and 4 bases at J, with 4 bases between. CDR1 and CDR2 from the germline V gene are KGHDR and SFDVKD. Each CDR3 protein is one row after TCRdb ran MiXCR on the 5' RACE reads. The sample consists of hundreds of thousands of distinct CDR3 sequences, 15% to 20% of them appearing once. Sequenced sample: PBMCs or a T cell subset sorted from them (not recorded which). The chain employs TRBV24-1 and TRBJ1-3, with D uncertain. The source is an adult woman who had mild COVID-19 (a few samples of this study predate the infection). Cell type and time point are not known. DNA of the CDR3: TGTGCCACCAGTGATTTTGTGGGAAACACCATATATTTT. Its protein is CATSDFVGNTIYF.